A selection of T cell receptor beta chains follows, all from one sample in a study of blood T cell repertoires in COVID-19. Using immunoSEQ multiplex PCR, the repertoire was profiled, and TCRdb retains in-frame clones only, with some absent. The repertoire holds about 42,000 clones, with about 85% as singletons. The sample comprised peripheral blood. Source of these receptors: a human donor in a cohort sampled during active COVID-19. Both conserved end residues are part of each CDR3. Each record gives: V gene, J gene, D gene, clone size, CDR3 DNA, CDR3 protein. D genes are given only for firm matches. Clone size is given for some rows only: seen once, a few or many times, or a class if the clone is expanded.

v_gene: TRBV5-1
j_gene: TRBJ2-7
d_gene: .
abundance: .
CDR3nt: TGCGCCAGCAGCTACTCAGGGGTCAGGGAGCAGTACTTC
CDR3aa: CASSYSGVREQYF

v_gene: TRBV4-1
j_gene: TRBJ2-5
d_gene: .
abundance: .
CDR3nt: TGCGCCAGCACCGAAAATACCGGGACTTTCCAAGAGACCCAGTACTTC
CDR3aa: CASTENTGTFQETQYF

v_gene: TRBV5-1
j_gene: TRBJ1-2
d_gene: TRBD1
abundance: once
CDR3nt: TGCGCCAGCAGCTTGGACAGGGGGCTAACTAGAAACTATGGCTACACCTTC
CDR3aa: CASSLDRGLTRNYGYTF

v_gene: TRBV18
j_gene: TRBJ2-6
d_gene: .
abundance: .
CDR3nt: TGTGCCAGCTCACCAGGCCTCTCTGGGGCCAACGTCCTGACTTTC
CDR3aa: CASSPGLSGANVLTF

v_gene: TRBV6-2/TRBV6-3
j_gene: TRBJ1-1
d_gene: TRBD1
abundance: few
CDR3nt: TGTGCCAGCAGTTACACTACAGGGGTCACTGAAGCTTTCTTT
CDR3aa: CASSYTTGVTEAFF

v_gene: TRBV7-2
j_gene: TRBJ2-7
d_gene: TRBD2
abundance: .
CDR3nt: TGTGCCAGCAGCTTCCTTAGCGGGGCGTCTTACGAGCAGTACTTC
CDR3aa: CASSFLSGASYEQYF

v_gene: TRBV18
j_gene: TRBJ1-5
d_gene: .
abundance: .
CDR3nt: TGTGCCAGCTCACCCTACGGGGGGGGACACGGCAATCAGCCCCAGCATTTT
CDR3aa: CASSPYGGGHGNQPQHF

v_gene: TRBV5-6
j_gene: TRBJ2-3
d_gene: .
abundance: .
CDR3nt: TGTGCCAGCAGCTCGCGGGGTGCCGATACGCAGTATTTT
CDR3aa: CASSSRGADTQYF

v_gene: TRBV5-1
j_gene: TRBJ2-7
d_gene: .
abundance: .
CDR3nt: TGCGCCAGCAGCTTGGCGACAGGATACGAGCAGTACTTC
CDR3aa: CASSLATGYEQYF

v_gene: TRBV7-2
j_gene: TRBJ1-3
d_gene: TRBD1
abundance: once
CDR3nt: TGTGCCAGCAGCTTAGCGGGACAGGGCACCACCATATATTTT
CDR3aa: CASSLAGQGTTIYF

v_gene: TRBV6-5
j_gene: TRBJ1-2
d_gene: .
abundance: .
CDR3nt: TGTGCCAGCAGTCCCAGGGAAGCTAACTATGGCTACACCTTC
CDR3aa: CASSPREANYGYTF

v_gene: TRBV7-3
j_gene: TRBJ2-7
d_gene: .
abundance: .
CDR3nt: TGTGCCAGCAGCTTACAGGGAGGCGAGCAGTACTTC
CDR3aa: CASSLQGGEQYF

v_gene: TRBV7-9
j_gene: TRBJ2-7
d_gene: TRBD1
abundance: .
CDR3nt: TGTGCCAGCAGCCCCTGGACGGACAGGGCCTACGAGCAGTACTTC
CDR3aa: CASSPWTDRAYEQYF

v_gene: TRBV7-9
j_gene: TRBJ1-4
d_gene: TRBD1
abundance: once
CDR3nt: TGTGCCAGCAGCGTTCGACAGGGAGGCGAAAAACTGTTTTTT
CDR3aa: CASSVRQGGEKLFF

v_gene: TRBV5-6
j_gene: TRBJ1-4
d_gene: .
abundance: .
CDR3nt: TGTGCCAGCAGCGTCCCTACGGGGGAAAAACTGTTTTTT
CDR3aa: CASSVPTGEKLFF

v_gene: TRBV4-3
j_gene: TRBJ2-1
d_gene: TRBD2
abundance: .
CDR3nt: TGCGCCAGCAGCCAAGACGGGACTAGGAAGGGACATGAGCAGTTCTTC
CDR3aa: CASSQDGTRKGHEQFF

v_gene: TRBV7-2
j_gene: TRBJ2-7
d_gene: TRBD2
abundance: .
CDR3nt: TGTGCCAGCAGCCCCTCGGGAGCGGGGAGAACTTACGAGCAGTACTTC
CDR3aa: CASSPSGAGRTYEQYF

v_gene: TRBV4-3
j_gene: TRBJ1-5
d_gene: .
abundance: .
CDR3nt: TGCGCCAGCAGCCCCGTGGGGGCGAGGCAGCCCCAGCATTTT
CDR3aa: CASSPVGARQPQHF

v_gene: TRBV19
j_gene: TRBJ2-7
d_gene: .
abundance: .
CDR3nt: TGTGCCAGTGCCGACAGTACCTACGAGCAGTACTTC
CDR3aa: CASADSTYEQYF

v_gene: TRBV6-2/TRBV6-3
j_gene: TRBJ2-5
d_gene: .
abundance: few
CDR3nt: TGTGCCAGCAGTTATCGGAATCAGGCGGAGACCCAGTACTTC
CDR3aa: CASSYRNQAETQYF

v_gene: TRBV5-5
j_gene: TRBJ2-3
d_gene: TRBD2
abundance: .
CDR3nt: TGTGCCAGCAGCTTCTCCCAAGCGGGGGGGGGCACAGATACGCAGTATTTT
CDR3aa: CASSFSQAGGGTDTQYF

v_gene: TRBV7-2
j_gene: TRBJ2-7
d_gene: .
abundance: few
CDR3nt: TGTGCCAGCAGCCCACCGGGGTGGTATAACGAGCAGTACTTC
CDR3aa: CASSPPGWYNEQYF

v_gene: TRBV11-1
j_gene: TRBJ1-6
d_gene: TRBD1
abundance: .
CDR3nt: TGTGCCAGCAGCGTTGCACAGGGGGATTCACCCCTCCACTTT
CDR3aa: CASSVAQGDSPLHF

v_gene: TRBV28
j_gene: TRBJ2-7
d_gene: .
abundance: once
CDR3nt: TGTGCCAGCAGTTTGGATGGAGGGAACGAGCAGTACTTC
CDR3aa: CASSLDGGNEQYF

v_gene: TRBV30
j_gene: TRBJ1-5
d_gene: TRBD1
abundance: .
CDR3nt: TGTGCCTGGAGTAGGGGGCAGGTTGGCAATCAGCCCCAGCATTTT
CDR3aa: CAWSRGQVGNQPQHF

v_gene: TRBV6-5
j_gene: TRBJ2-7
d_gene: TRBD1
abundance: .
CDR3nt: TGTGCCAGCAGTTACTCCACAGGGGCATTTGAGCAGTACTTC
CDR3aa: CASSYSTGAFEQYF

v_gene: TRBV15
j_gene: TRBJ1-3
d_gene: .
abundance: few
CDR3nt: TGTGCCACCAGCAGGGACAACGTAGGCACCATATATTTT
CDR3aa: CATSRDNVGTIYF

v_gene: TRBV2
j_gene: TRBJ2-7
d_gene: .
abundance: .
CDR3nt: TGTGCCAGCGTACCCCGGGACAACGCCTACGAGCAGTACTTC
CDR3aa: CASVPRDNAYEQYF

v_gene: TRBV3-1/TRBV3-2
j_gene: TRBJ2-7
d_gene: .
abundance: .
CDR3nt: TGTGCCAGCAGCCCCCTGGGGGGGGGCGGCGAGCAGTACTTC
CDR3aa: CASSPLGGGGEQYF